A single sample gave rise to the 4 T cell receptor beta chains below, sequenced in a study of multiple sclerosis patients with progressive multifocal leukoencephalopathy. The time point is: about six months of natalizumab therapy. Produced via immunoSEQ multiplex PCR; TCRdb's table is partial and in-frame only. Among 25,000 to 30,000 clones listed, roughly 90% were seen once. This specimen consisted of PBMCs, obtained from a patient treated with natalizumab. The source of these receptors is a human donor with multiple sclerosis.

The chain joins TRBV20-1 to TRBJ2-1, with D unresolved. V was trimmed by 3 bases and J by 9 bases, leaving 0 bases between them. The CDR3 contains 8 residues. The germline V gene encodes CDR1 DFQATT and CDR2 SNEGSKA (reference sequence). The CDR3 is CSASEQFF. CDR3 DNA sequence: TGCAGTGCTAGTGAGCAGTTCTTC.

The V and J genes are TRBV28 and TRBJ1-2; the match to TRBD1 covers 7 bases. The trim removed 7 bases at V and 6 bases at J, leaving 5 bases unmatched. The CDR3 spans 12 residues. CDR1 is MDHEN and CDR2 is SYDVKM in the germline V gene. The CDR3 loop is CASMRQGDGYTF. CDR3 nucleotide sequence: TGTGCCAGCATGAGACAGGGTGATGGCTACACCTTC.

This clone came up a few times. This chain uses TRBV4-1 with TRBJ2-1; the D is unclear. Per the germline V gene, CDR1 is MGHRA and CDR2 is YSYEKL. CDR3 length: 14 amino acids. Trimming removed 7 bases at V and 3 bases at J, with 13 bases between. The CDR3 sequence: CASTESPHYNEQFF. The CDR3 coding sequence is TGCGCCAGCACAGAAAGCCCGCACTACAATGAGCAGTTCTTC.

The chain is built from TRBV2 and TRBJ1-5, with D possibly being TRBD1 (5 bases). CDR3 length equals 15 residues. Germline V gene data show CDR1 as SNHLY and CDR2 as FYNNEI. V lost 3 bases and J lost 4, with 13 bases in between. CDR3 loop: CASSEGTAQNQPQHF. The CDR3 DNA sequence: TGTGCCAGCAGTGAGGGGACTGCCCAGAATCAGCCCCAGCATTTT.